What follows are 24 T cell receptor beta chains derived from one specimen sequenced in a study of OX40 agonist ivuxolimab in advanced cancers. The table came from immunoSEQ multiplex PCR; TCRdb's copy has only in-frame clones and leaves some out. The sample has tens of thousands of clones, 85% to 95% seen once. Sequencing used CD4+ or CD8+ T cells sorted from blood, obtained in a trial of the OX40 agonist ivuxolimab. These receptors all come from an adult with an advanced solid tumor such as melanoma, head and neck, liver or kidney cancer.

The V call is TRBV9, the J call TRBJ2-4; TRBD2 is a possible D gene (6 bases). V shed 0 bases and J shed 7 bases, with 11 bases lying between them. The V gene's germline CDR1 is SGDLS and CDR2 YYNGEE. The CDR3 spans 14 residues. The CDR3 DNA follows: TGTGCCAGCAGCGTAGCGGGGGTAGGGAACATTCAGTACTTC. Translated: CASSVAGVGNIQYF.

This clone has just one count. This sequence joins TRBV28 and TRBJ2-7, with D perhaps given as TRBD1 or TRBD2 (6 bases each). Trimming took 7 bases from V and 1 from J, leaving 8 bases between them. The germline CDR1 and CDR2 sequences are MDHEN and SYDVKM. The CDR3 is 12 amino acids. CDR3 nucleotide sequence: TGTGCCAGCAAAGGGGGGTCCTACGAGCAGTACTTC. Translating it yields CASKGGSYEQYF.

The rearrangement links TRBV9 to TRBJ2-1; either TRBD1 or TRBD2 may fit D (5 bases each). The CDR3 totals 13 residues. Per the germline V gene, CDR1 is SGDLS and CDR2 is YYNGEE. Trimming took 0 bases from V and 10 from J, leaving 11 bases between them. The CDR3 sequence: CASSVEGPGEQFF. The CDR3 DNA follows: TGTGCCAGCAGCGTAGAGGGACCGGGCGAGCAGTTCTTC.

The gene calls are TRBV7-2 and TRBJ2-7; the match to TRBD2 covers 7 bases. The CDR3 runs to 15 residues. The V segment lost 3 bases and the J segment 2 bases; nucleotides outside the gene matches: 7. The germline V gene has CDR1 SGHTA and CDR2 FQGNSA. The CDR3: CASSLGRELAYEQYF. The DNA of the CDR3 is TGTGCCAGCAGCTTGGGGAGGGAGCTAGCCTACGAGCAGTACTTC.

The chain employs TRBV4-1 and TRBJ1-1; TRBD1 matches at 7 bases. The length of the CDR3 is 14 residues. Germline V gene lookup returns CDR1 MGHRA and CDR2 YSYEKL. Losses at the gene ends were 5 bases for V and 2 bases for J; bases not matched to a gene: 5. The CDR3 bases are TGCGCCAGCAGCTCAAGACAGGGCAACACTGAAGCTTTCTTT. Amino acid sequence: CASSSRQGNTEAFF.

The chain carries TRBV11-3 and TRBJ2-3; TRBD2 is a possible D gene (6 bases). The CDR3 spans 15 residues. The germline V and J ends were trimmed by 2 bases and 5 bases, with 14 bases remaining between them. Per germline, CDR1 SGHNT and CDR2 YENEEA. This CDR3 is CASSLYGRAVDTQYF. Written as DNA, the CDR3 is TGTGCCAGCAGCTTATACGGGAGAGCCGTAGATACGCAGTATTTT.

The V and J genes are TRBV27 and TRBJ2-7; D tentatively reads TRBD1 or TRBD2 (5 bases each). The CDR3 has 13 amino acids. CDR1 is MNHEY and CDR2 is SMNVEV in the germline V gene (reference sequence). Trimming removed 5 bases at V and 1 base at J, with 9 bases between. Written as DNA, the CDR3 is TGTGCCAGCAGTCTGGGACCGTCCTACGAGCAGTACTTC. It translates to CASSLGPSYEQYF.

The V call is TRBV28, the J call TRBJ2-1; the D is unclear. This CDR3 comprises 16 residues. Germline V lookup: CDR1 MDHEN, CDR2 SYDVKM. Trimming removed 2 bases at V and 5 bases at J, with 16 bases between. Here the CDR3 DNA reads TGTGCCAGCAGTTTAATCCAGGCCAGTAAAAACAATGAGCAGTTCTTC. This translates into CASSLIQASKNNEQFF.

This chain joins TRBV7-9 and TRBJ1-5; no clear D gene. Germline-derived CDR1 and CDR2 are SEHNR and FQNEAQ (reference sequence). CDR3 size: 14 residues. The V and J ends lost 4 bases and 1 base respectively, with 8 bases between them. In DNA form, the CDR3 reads TGTGCCAGCAGCTCATCTTGGAGCAATCAGCCCCAGCATTTT. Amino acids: CASSSSWSNQPQHF.

In DNA, the CDR3 is TGTGCCAGCAGTGAGTCGGCGGGAGGCGGAGAGACCCAGTACTTC. Amino acid sequence: CASSESAGGGETQYF. V is TRBV2 and J is TRBJ2-5, with 8 bases fitting TRBD2. Losses at the gene ends were 3 bases for V and 4 bases for J; bases not matched to a gene: 7. CDR1 and CDR2 (germline): SNHLY, FYNNEI. The CDR3 runs to 15 residues.

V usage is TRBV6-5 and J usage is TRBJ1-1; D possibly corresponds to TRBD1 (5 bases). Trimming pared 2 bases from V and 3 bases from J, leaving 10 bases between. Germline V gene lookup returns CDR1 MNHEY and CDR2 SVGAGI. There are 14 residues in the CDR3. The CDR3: CASSYVGGDTEAFF. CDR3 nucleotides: TGTGCCAGCAGTTACGTTGGGGGAGACACTGAAGCTTTCTTT.

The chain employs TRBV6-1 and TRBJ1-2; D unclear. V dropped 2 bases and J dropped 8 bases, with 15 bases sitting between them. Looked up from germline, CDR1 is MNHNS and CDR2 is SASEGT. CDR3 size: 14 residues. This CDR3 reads CASSEWMPAAGYTF. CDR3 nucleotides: TGTGCCAGCAGTGAATGGATGCCTGCTGCAGGCTACACCTTC.

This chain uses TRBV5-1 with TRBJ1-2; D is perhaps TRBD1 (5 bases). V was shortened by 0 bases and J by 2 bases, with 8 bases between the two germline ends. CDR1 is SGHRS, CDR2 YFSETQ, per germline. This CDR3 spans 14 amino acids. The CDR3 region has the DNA TGCGCCAGCAGCTTGGTTGGGGGAAACTATGGCTACACCTTC. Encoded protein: CASSLVGGNYGYTF.

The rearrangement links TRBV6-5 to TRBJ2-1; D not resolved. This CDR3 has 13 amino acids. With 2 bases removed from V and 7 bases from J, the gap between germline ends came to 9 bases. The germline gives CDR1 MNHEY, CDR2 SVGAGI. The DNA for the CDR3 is TGTGCCAGCAGTTACGAAGAGGCTAATGAGCAGTTCTTC. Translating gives CASSYEEANEQFF.

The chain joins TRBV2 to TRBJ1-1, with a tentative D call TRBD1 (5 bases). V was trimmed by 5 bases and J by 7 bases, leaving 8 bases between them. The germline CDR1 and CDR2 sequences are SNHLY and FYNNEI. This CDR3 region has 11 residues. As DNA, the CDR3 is TGTGCCAGCAGTCGCCAGGGTGAAGCTTTCTTT. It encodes CASSRQGEAFF.

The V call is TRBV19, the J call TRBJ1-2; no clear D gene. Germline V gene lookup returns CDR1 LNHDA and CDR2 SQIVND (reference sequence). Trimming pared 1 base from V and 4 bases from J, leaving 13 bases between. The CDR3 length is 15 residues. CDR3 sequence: CASSIGDTEVYGYTF. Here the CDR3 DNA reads TGTGCCAGTAGTATAGGAGACACGGAGGTCTATGGCTACACCTTC.

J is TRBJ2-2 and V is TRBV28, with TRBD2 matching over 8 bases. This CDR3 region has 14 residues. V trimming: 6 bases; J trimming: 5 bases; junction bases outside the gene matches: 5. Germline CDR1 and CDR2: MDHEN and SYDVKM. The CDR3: CASSHRGGTGELFF. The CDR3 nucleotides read TGTGCCAGCAGCCACCGGGGGGGTACCGGGGAGCTGTTTTTT.

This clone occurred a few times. CDR3 protein: CASSLGPGNEQFF. The CDR3 DNA is TGTGCCAGCAGTTTGGGACCGGGTAATGAGCAGTTCTTC. This chain uses TRBV27 with TRBJ2-1; D is tentatively TRBD1 or TRBD2 (5 bases each). Germline CDR1 is MNHEY and CDR2 is SMNVEV (reference sequence). V lost 3 bases, J lost 7 bases, and 10 bases lay in between. This CDR3 has 13 amino acids.

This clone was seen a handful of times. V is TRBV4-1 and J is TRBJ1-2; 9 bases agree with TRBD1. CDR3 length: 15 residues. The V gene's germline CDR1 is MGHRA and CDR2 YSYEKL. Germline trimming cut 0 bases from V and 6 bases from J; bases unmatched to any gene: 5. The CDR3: CASSQEWDRAHGYTF. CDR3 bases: TGCGCCAGCAGCCAAGAATGGGACAGGGCCCATGGCTACACCTTC.

CDR3 loop: CASSLAATGGYGYTF. CDR3 nucleotides: TGTGCCAGCAGCTTAGCGGCGACAGGGGGCTATGGCTACACCTTC. V usage is TRBV11-2 and J usage is TRBJ1-2; 9 bases fit TRBD1. There are 15 residues in the CDR3. Germline V gives CDR1 SGHAT, CDR2 FQNNGV. The V segment lost 1 base and the J segment 4 bases; nucleotides outside the gene matches: 4.

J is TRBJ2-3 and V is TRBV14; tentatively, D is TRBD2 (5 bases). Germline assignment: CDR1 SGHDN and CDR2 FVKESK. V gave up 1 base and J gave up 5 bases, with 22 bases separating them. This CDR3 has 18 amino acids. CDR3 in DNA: TGTGCCAGCAGCCAAGTCCCTTTACTAGTAGGAATAGAAGATACGCAGTATTTT. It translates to CASSQVPLLVGIEDTQYF.

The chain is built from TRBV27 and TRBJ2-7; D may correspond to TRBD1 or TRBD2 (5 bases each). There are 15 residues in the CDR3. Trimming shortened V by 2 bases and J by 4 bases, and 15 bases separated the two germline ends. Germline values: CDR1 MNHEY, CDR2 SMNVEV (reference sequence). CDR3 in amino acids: CASSLTSEGLYEQYF. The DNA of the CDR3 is TGTGCCAGCAGTTTAACTTCAGAGGGGCTGTACGAGCAGTACTTC.

CDR3 bases: TGTGCCAGTAGTATGACACAGGGTTACAATGAGCAGTTCTTC. It translates to CASSMTQGYNEQFF. The chain links TRBV19 to TRBJ2-1; D might be TRBD1 (6 bases). The CDR3 spans 14 residues. The V end lost 3 bases, the J end lost 4 bases, and 10 bases lay between the germline ends. Germline V lookup: CDR1 LNHDA, CDR2 SQIVND (reference sequence).

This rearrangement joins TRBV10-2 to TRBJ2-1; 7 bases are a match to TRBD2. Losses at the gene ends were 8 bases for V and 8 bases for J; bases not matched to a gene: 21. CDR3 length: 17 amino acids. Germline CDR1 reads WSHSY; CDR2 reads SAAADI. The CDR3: CASESGPAGVPFDEQFF. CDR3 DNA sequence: TGCGCCAGCGAGTCCGGCCCGGCGGGAGTGCCATTCGATGAGCAGTTCTTC.